The clone carrying this TCR beta chain showed up just once. Its antigen remains unidentified. The entry originates in a study of cytomegalovirus exposure and HLA in healthy donors. Study details: As released early, the data held about 85 million unique TCRs from HLA-typed donors.

Study-level points and caveats: Researchers left out some V segments, among them TRBV6-2 and TRBV6-3, as indistinguishable. Reportedly, cytomegalovirus status was diagnosed with high sensitivity and specificity. Researchers had no immune exposure information except CMV serostatus available.

A multiplex PCR was run with 60 Vbeta primers and 13 Jbeta primers. Data came from immunoSEQ multiplex PCR; TCRdb stores just in-frame clones and leaves some out. The sample contains roughly 140,000 clones, about 88% of which appear only once. Germline CDR1 reads MGHDK; CDR2 reads SYGVNS. V was shortened by 1 base and J by 2 bases, with 11 bases between the two germline ends. This CDR3 comprises 15 residues. The rearrangement uses TRBV25-1 and TRBJ1-2, with unresolved D. Sequenced material: PBMCs. The sequence came from a woman aged 18 to 35 in good health and CMV-seronegative. The DNA of the CDR3 is TGTGCCAGCAGTGAATGGTTCGAGGGAAACTATGGCTACACCTTC. The encoded protein is CASSEWFEGNYGYTF.